A single sample gave rise to the 31 T cell receptor beta chains below, sequenced in a study of T cell clusters in autoimmune cytopenias. TRB was amplified by touch-down multiplex PCR, primer pools A and B combined. TCRdb re-analyzed the multiplex PCR reads; it lists each CDR3 protein once, without DNA. The sample holds fewer than 7,500 distinct CDR3 sequences. TRB was amplified from roughly 0.25 ug of peripheral blood genomic DNA per sample. This sample also belongs to another study, concerning T cell repertoires in aging, cancer and after chemotherapy.

The sequenced sample consisted of peripheral blood. The receptor set was obtained from a human donor in good health.

This rearrangement joins TRBV11-1 to TRBJ2-2; TCRdb proposes TRBD1, but this gene call is untestable without DNA. The CDR3 loop spans 15 amino acids. CDR1 is SGHAT and CDR2 is FQDESV in the germline V gene (reference sequence). This CDR3 is CASSLRTLSSGELFF.

The V gene is TRBV19, the J gene TRBJ2-1; the D call of TRBD1 rests on TCRdb alone, since no DNA is present to check it. Germline V gene lookup returns CDR1 LNHDA and CDR2 SQIVND (reference sequence). The CDR3 spans 15 residues. This CDR3 reads CASSTRAGSYNEQFF.

The V call is TRBV27, the J call TRBJ2-7. Per germline, CDR1 MNHEY and CDR2 SMNVEV (reference sequence). The CDR3 has 13 residues. The CDR3 here is CASSLGRFGEQYF.

The rearrangement uses TRBV20-1 and TRBJ2-3; TCRdb picks TRBD2, but there is no DNA to check that call. Germline loops: CDR1 DFQATT, CDR2 SNEGSKA (reference sequence). This CDR3 has 15 residues. CDR3 region: CSARDPSGSADTQYF.

The chain combines TRBV12-3 or TRBV12-4 with TRBJ2-2; no DNA is available, so the TRBD2 call from TCRdb remains unchecked. The CDR3 is 17 residues long. CDR3 in amino acids: CASSFWGLAGNTGELFF.

The gene calls are TRBV6-5 and TRBJ2-1; TCRdb lists TRBD1, though no DNA is available to test this call. The CDR3 spans 15 residues. The germline gives CDR1 MNHEY, CDR2 SVGAGI. The CDR3 region is CASSVGGGSYNEQFF.

This clonotype is classed as medium-sized by frequency. V gene TRBV29-1 combines with J gene TRBJ2-5; lacking DNA, the TRBD1 call made by TCRdb goes unchecked. The length of the CDR3 is 13 residues. Germline CDR1 SQVTM, CDR2 ANQGSEA. CDR3: CSGGGGYQETQYF.

The chain combines TRBV6-2 or TRBV6-3 with TRBJ2-3; the D gene TCRdb calls, TRBD1, cannot be checked with no DNA. Germline V gene data show CDR1 as MNHEY and CDR2 as SVGEGT. The CDR3 has 12 amino acids. This CDR3 reads CASSPGTPKQYF.

V gene TRBV6-5 combines with J gene TRBJ2-5; TCRdb designates TRBD2, a call that cannot be tested without DNA. In germline, CDR1 is MNHEY, CDR2 SVGAGI. The CDR3 sequence is 15 residues long. The chain's CDR3 is CASRPIAGGQETQYF.

CDR3 residues: CASSRTGNQWETQYF. This chain uses TRBV5-4 with TRBJ2-5; there is no DNA to check the TCRdb D call of TRBD1. Per the germline V gene, CDR1 is SGHNT and CDR2 is YYREEE (reference sequence). The CDR3 covers 15 residues.

This chain joins TRBV10-3 and TRBJ2-2; the TCRdb D gene call, TRBD2, has no DNA to confirm it. This CDR3 comprises 14 residues. CDR1 and CDR2 from the germline V gene are ENHRY and SYGVKD. CDR3 sequence reads: CAIGPTLNTGELFF.

V gene TRBV7-6 combines with J gene TRBJ2-7. The CDR3 has 13 residues. Germline lookup yields CDR1 SGHVS and CDR2 FNYEAQ. This CDR3 reads CASSLDYSNEQYF.

The chain links TRBV5-4 to TRBJ2-1; no DNA is available, so the TRBD1 call from TCRdb remains unchecked. CDR1 and CDR2 from the germline V gene are SGHNT and YYREEE (reference sequence). The CDR3 contains 12 residues. The CDR3 loop is CASTTRPGEQFF.

This chain joins TRBV12-3 or TRBV12-4 and TRBJ2-5; TCRdb's D call, TRBD1, is unchecked because there is no DNA. This CDR3 has 12 amino acids. The CDR3 loop reads CASSWRGETQYF.

V usage is TRBV6-1 and J usage is TRBJ2-5; the TRBD2 assignment by TCRdb is unverifiable without DNA. The CDR3 loop spans 18 amino acids. Germline V CDR1 and CDR2: MNHNS, SASEGT. CDR3 residues: CASSELAGLAGRQETQYF.

The genes are TRBV5-5 and TRBJ2-3; TCRdb's D call, TRBD2, is unchecked because there is no DNA. CDR1 SGHKS and CDR2 YYEKEE come from the germline V gene (reference sequence). This CDR3 is built from 16 residues. The CDR3 loop reads CASSFPRLAGLNTQYF.

V usage is TRBV30 and J usage is TRBJ2-1; TCRdb gives TRBD2 as the D gene, but with no DNA this cannot be confirmed. The CDR3 is 14 amino acids. Germline CDR1 GTSNPN, CDR2 SVGIG (reference sequence). The CDR3 here is CAWSAGLAGSEQFF. The whole variable domain, remainder taken from reference TRBV30 and TRBJ2-1, is SQTIHQWPATLVQPVGSPLSLECTVEGTSNPNLYWYRQAAGRGLQLLFYSVGIGQISSEVPQNLSASRPQDRQFILSSKKLLLSDSGFYLCAWSAGLAGSEQFFGPGTRLTVL.

The rearrangement joins TRBV6-5 to TRBJ1-3; checking the TCRdb D call of TRBD1 is not possible without DNA. CDR1 MNHEY and CDR2 SVGAGI come from the germline V gene. The CDR3 loop spans 15 amino acids. CDR3 protein: CATARDRGSGNTIYF.

This chain connects TRBV18 to TRBJ1-6. Germline V gives CDR1 KGHSH, CDR2 LQKENI. This CDR3 is built from 11 residues. The CDR3 reads CASSEHSPLHF.

The chain links TRBV19 to TRBJ2-7. CDR3 length: 14 amino acids. CDR1 is LNHDA and CDR2 is SQIVND in the germline V gene (reference sequence). The CDR3: CASTSDPSSYEQYF.

Considering frequency, this clonotype is medium-sized. This CDR3 is CATSRDTGGTGYTF. The V and J genes are TRBV15 and TRBJ1-2; the D gene TCRdb calls, TRBD1, cannot be checked with no DNA. The CDR3 is 14 amino acids. Germline values: CDR1 LNHNV, CDR2 YYDKDF (reference sequence).

The rearrangement joins TRBV6-5 to TRBJ2-7; the TCRdb call, TRBD1, lacks DNA for checking. CDR3 length: 16 residues. The germline V gene has CDR1 MNHEY and CDR2 SVGAGI. The CDR3 region is CASSLPGQGRGNEQYF.

V and J are TRBV12-3 or TRBV12-4 and TRBJ2-5; with no DNA, the TCRdb D assignment of TRBD2 cannot be verified. There are 16 residues in the CDR3. This CDR3 reads CASSLGLAATQETQYF.

This chain joins TRBV19 and TRBJ2-5; there is no DNA to check the TCRdb D call of TRBD1. From germline, CDR1 is LNHDA and CDR2 SQIVND (reference sequence). The CDR3 is made up of 15 amino acids. CDR3 sequence reads: CASSRGTGYLETQYF.

The chain couples TRBV5-4 to TRBJ2-5; there is no DNA to check the TCRdb D call of TRBD1. The CDR3 sequence is 16 residues long. Germline V lookup: CDR1 SGHNT, CDR2 YYREEE (reference sequence). CDR3 in amino acids: CASSLRTGGFGETQYF.

The rearrangement joins TRBV12-3 or TRBV12-4 to TRBJ2-3; with no DNA, the TCRdb D assignment of TRBD1 cannot be verified. This CDR3 spans 15 amino acids. This chain's CDR3 is CASTQQGSVTDTQYF.

The chain employs TRBV6-5 and TRBJ2-1; no DNA is available, so the TRBD1 call from TCRdb remains unchecked. CDR1 and CDR2 from the germline V gene are MNHEY and SVGAGI. This CDR3 has 15 residues. The CDR3: CASSPAAEGRDEQFF.

This chain connects TRBV29-1 to TRBJ2-2; TCRdb returns TRBD2, unconfirmable since there is no DNA. Germline CDR1 and CDR2: SQVTM and ANQGSEA. The CDR3 length is 15 residues. CDR3 residues: CSVLGTSGATGELFF.

This chain uses TRBV27 with TRBJ2-3; TCRdb's assignment of TRBD1 cannot be checked, as there is no DNA. Germline lookup yields CDR1 MNHEY and CDR2 SMNVEV (reference sequence). This CDR3 region has 15 residues. CDR3 in amino acids: CASSFRPTSTDTQYF.

CDR3 sequence: CASSFNRDYGYTF. The chain uses TRBV5-4 and TRBJ1-2; TCRdb reports TRBD1, a call that lacks DNA to check it against. Per the germline V gene, CDR1 is SGHNT and CDR2 is YYREEE (reference sequence). The CDR3 is 13 residues long. Full variable domain (missing parts from reference TRBV5-4 and TRBJ1-2): ETGVTQSPTHLIKTRGQQVTLRCSSQSGHNTVSWYQQALGQGPQFIFQYYREEENGRGNFPPRFSGLQFPNYSSELNVNALELDDSALYLCASSFNRDYGYTFGSGTRLTVV.

This sequence joins TRBV6-5 and TRBJ2-7; there is no DNA to check the TCRdb D call of TRBD1. Germline CDR1 reads MNHEY; CDR2 reads SVGAGI. The CDR3 contains 15 residues. This chain's CDR3 is CASRHPGTGSYEQYF.